This T cell receptor (beta chain) was observed in a study of T cell responses to AZD1222 COVID-19 vaccine. J gave up 0 bases and V 4 bases, and 6 bases lay outside the gene matches. Germline V gene data show CDR1 as SGHRS and CDR2 as YFSETQ. The CDR3 totals 16 residues. Sequencing used immunoSEQ multiplex PCR; TCRdb keeps in-frame clones, though not all of them. The profile covers 240,000 or so clones, with over 90% appearing a single time and around 0.58% taken by the ten largest. The clonotype was recovered from an adult in good health. The chain uses TRBV5-1 and TRBJ2-2; 7 bases line up with TRBD2. The sample here was peripheral blood, taken on day 0 of AZD1222 vaccination. CDR3 loop: CASSLGLAANTGELFF. The CDR3 region has the DNA TGCGCCAGCAGCCTGGGGCTAGCGGCGAACACCGGGGAGCTGTTTTTT.